One sample yielded the 8 T cell receptor beta chains listed below, sequenced in a study of OX40 agonist ivuxolimab in advanced cancers. Profiling relied on immunoSEQ multiplex PCR, and the TCRdb table lists in-frame clones only, not all of them. The repertoire holds roughly 98,000 clones, with about 80% as singletons. The specimen comprised CD4+ or CD8+ T cells sorted from blood, sampled in a trial of the OX40 agonist ivuxolimab. Receptors originate from an adult with an advanced solid tumor such as melanoma, head and neck, liver or kidney cancer.

The chain couples TRBV18 to TRBJ1-1, with no clear D. CDR3 length: 13 amino acids. V gave up 2 bases and J gave up 1 base, with 5 bases separating them. Germline CDR1 reads KGHSH; CDR2 reads LQKENI. The CDR3 DNA is TGTGCCAGCTCACCAAACGGGAACACTGAAGCTTTCTTT. Residues: CASSPNGNTEAFF.

The chain employs TRBV11-3 and TRBJ2-1, with 11 bases aligning to TRBD2. The CDR3 totals 14 residues. J lost 5 bases, V lost 3 bases, and 0 bases had no gene match. Germline CDR1 SGHNT, CDR2 YENEEA. The CDR3, as DNA: TGTGCCAGCAGCTTTAGCGGGGGGGACAATGAGCAGTTCTTC. Translating it yields CASSFSGGDNEQFF.

The V call is TRBV28, the J call TRBJ2-5; TRBD2 matches at 8 bases. After removal of 2 bases from V and 5 bases from J, the junction contained 7 bases not matched to a gene. Germline loops: CDR1 MDHEN, CDR2 SYDVKM. The CDR3 is made up of 15 amino acids. The CDR3 DNA is TGTGCCAGCAGTTTAGCGGGAGGAAGAGGTGAGACCCAGTACTTC. It specifies CASSLAGGRGETQYF.

The rearrangement links TRBV19 to TRBJ1-1; possible D gene TRBD1, 5 bases. With 1 base removed from V and 6 bases from J, the gap between germline ends came to 15 bases. CDR3 length equals 15 residues. The germline gives CDR1 LNHDA, CDR2 SQIVND (reference sequence). CDR3 bases: TGTGCCAGTAGTATAGGTTCAGGGACGGGAGCTGAAGCTTTCTTT. It specifies CASSIGSGTGAEAFF.

This clone was recorded once. The V and J genes are TRBV4-1 and TRBJ1-2, with 8 bases fitting TRBD1. The V gene's germline CDR1 is MGHRA and CDR2 YSYEKL. The CDR3 spans 16 residues. Unmatched junction bases numbered 7, after V lost 2 bases and J lost 2 bases. The CDR3 region has the DNA TGCGCCAGCAGCCAAAGTGGACAGGGAATCAACTATGGCTACACCTTC. This gives the protein CASSQSGQGINYGYTF.

The chain recombines TRBV28 with TRBJ1-5; 10 positions match TRBD1. J lost 2 bases, V lost 3 bases, and 4 bases had no gene match. Germline-derived CDR1 and CDR2 are MDHEN and SYDVKM. The CDR3 is 16 amino acids. The CDR3 protein is CASSFGTGACNQPQHF. Written as DNA, the CDR3 is TGTGCCAGCAGTTTTGGGACAGGGGCGTGCAATCAGCCCCAGCATTTT.

CDR3 in amino acids: CASSHGLGYTF. In DNA form, the CDR3 reads TGTGCCAGCAGTCACGGGTTGGGCTACACCTTC. The chain uses TRBV28 and TRBJ1-2, with D hard to call. This CDR3 is built from 11 residues. Germline CDR1 reads MDHEN; CDR2 reads SYDVKM. The V end lost 5 bases, the J end lost 8 bases, and 9 bases lay between the germline ends.

The V call is TRBV4-3, the J call TRBJ2-5; D is undetermined. Trimming removed 1 base at V and 3 bases at J, with 15 bases between. This CDR3 contains 16 residues. Germline V gene sequence: CDR1 LGHNA, CDR2 YSLEER. CDR3: CASSQVEGEKEETQYF. CDR3 coding DNA: TGCGCCAGCAGCCAAGTTGAAGGCGAGAAAGAAGAGACCCAGTACTTC.